This TCR beta chain appears in the sequencing data of a study of shared clonotypes between healthy human individuals. As for this clone: Its antigen remains unknown.

Study-level points and caveats: Tissue TCR repertoires likely differ from these blood-only repertoires.

The V end lost 5 bases, the J end lost 0 bases, and 13 bases lay between the germline ends. Germline V gene lookup returns CDR1 LNHDA and CDR2 SQIVND (reference sequence). The CDR3 sequence is 15 residues long. TCRdb keeps only in-frame clones here, not all; method: immunoSEQ multiplex PCR. The data contain 2 million to 3 million clones, approximately 93% of them singletons. Everyone who donated was a Caucasian adult who lived in Nashville, Tennessee. The study separated CD4+ cells into CD45RA+ naive and CD45RA-negative memory subsets. The genes are TRBV19 and TRBJ1-1; possibly TRBD1 for D (5 bases). Sequenced material: naive CD4+ T cells from PBMCs. Subset of the sample: CD45RA+ positively selected. The receptor's source is a man aged 18 to 35 in good health. Some clones in this sample may be carry-over from other donors' samples. The CDR3 region is CASSRQLSMNTEAFF. DNA of the CDR3: TGTGCCAGTAGTCGACAGCTATCCATGAACACTGAAGCTTTCTTT.